This is a list of T cell receptor beta chains from one sample in a study of siplizumab effects on memory and regulatory T cells. TCRdb's table, derived via immunoSEQ multiplex PCR, lists solely in-frame clones and lacks some. The sample includes under 140,000 clones, roughly 92% of them seen just once. Material for sequencing was CD4+ T cells sorted from blood. The source of these receptors is a human donor in good health. CDR3s include the opening cysteine and the closing phenylalanine or tryptophan. The D gene is left open where the match is weak. Where a row states a size, it is once, few, many or the class of an expanded clone; other rows omit it.

J gene	clone size	D gene	V gene	CDR3 DNA	CDR3 protein
TRBJ1-5	many	NA	TRBV5-1	TGCGCCAGCAGCCCCCAGGCGGGGGGCGTCACAAGACAGCCCCAGCATTTT	CASSPQAGGVTRQPQHF
TRBJ2-1	once	TRBD2	TRBV10-2	TGCGCCAGCAGTCCTACTAGCGCGGCAAGAAATGAGCAGTTCTTC	CASSPTSAARNEQFF
TRBJ2-5	NA	TRBD2	TRBV9	TGTGCCAGCAGCGTAATGGTAGCGGGCCTTCAAGAGACCCAGTACTTC	CASSVMVAGLQETQYF
TRBJ1-4	NA	NA	TRBV19	TGTGCCAGTAGTGTCTCCGGGACGTCGTGGGAAAAACTGTTTTTT	CASSVSGTSWEKLFF
TRBJ1-2	NA	TRBD1	TRBV5-5	TGTGCCAGCAGCCCGCTCTTGACAGGGGATGGCTACACCTTC	CASSPLLTGDGYTF
TRBJ2-1	NA	TRBD2	TRBV30	TGTGCCAACACCGGGACTAGCGGGAGAGGTGAGCAGTTCTTC	CANTGTSGRGEQFF
TRBJ2-7	NA	NA	TRBV19	TGTGCCAGTAGTATACAGGGGAATCTAAACTCCTACGAGCAGTACTTC	CASSIQGNLNSYEQYF
TRBJ1-6	NA	NA	TRBV10-3	TGTGCCATCAGTACCACAGGTGGGGGGTCGTCCCTCCACTTT	CAISTTGGGSSLHF
TRBJ2-3	NA	NA	TRBV7-2	TGTGCCAGCAGCTTCAGGGAAGCAGATACGCAGTATTTT	CASSFREADTQYF
TRBJ2-5	NA	NA	TRBV13	TGTGCCAGCAGCTTCAGGGGCCGAGAGACCCAGTACTTC	CASSFRGRETQYF
TRBJ2-7	once	NA	TRBV7-8	TGTGCCAGCAGTCACAGGCCAGAAGTCTACGAGCAGTACTTC	CASSHRPEVYEQYF
TRBJ1-2	NA	NA	TRBV11-2	TGTGCCAGCAGCTCCCTCCGGACGGGGGGTGGCTATGGCTACACCTTC	CASSSLRTGGGYGYTF
TRBJ1-1	NA	NA	TRBV6-1	TGTGCCAGCAGTGAAGAGACCTGGGGCACTGAAGCTTTCTTT	CASSEETWGTEAFF
TRBJ2-1	NA	TRBD2	TRBV10-1	TGCGCCAGCAGCAGGGCGGGAGGGTCACGGAATGAGCAGTTCTTC	CASSRAGGSRNEQFF
TRBJ2-3	NA	NA	TRBV7-2	TGTGCCAGCAGCGCTCAAGTCGGGCACACAGATACGCAGTATTTT	CASSAQVGHTDTQYF
TRBJ1-2	few	NA	TRBV6-1	TGTGCCAGCAGTTACTATGGCTACACCTTC	CASSYYGYTF
TRBJ2-7	NA	TRBD1	TRBV10-3	TGTGCCTCTCGGACAGGCCGCTCCTACGAGCAGTACTTC	CASRTGRSYEQYF
TRBJ2-1	NA	TRBD2	TRBV29-1	TGCAGCGTGGTCCTGGGAGTAGCGGGAATCTCGAATGAGCAGTTCTTC	CSVVLGVAGISNEQFF
TRBJ2-7	NA	NA	TRBV19	TGTGCCAGTATCAAGTCTCAGGGGCTGCCCTACGAGCAGTACTTC	CASIKSQGLPYEQYF
TRBJ1-5	NA	TRBD1	TRBV6-6	TGTGCCAGCAGTTCGACGACAGGGGGCCGGGAGCCCCAGCATTTT	CASSSTTGGREPQHF
TRBJ2-7	NA	TRBD1	TRBV10-3	TGTGCCGTCAAGGGAAGTCGACAGGGCGAGCAGTACTTC	CAVKGSRQGEQYF
TRBJ2-7	NA	TRBD2	TRBV2	TGTGCCAGCAGTGAAGGGGGGGGTTTGAAGCAGTACTTC	CASSEGGGLKQYF
TRBJ1-1	NA	NA	TRBV7-9	TGTGCCAGCAGCTCCCAGGGTCAGCACACTGAAGCTTTCTTT	CASSSQGQHTEAFF
TRBJ2-1	NA	TRBD2	TRBV25-1	TGTGCCAGCAGTGAACCAGCGGGGGTAGAGCAGTTCTTC	CASSEPAGVEQFF
TRBJ2-7	NA	TRBD1	TRBV19	TGTGCCAGTAGTGCCCAACAGGGGTCCTACGAGCAGTACTTC	CASSAQQGSYEQYF
TRBJ1-2	NA	NA	TRBV11-3	TGTGCCAGCAGCTTAGCTAGGGCAGACTATGGCTACACCTTC	CASSLARADYGYTF
TRBJ2-5	NA	NA	TRBV15	TGTGCCACCAGCAGAGATAGGGTCCAGGCCCAGTACTTC	CATSRDRVQAQYF
TRBJ2-2	NA	TRBD2	TRBV19	TGTGCCAGTATGGCGGGAGTGTACACCGGGGAGCTGTTTTTT	CASMAGVYTGELFF
TRBJ1-3	NA	NA	TRBV19	TGTGCCAGTAGTAGCCTTCCTGGAAACACCATATATTTT	CASSSLPGNTIYF
TRBJ2-2	NA	NA	TRBV7-3	TGTGCCAGCAGCTTATACTCTAACACCGGGGAGCTGTTTTTT	CASSLYSNTGELFF
TRBJ1-3	NA	NA	TRBV7-9	TGTGCCAGCAGCCTAAGGGGACCCACTGGAAACACCATATATTTT	CASSLRGPTGNTIYF